The clone carrying this T cell receptor (beta chain) appeared many times. The target antigen is unknown. The 5'RACE method, run with constant-segment primers, produced TCR alpha and TCR beta cDNA libraries (carrying sample barcodes and UMIs). TCRdb recomputed calls from the 5' RACE reads with MiXCR, one row per CDR3 protein. The sample gives 280,000 or so distinct CDR3 sequences, 8.2% of which show up once; roughly 22% is in the top ten. This sample is drawn from a study of T-cell memory formation after mild COVID-19. Turning to the study itself: Each donor largely had its own TCR clusters.

Study-level points and caveats: SARS-CoV-2 specificity was not confirmed for second-wave clones peaking on day 37. Contracting clones from day 15 to 85 had balanced CD4/CD8; later expanders favoured CD4+.

This CDR3 has 16 amino acids. V lost 0 bases and J lost 5, with 16 bases in between. The germline V gene encodes CDR1 SNHLY and CDR2 FYNNEI. The chain carries TRBV2 and TRBJ1-1; tentatively, D is TRBD1 (6 bases). The sequence derives from a man younger than 35 who had mild COVID-19 (a few samples of this study predate the infection). Cell type and time point are not known. The sequenced sample was PBMCs or a T cell subset sorted from them (not recorded which). In DNA form, the CDR3 reads TGTGCCAGCAGTGAAGCTCGACAGATAGGGGGTACTGAAGCTTTCTTT. Translated: CASSEARQIGGTEAFF.